This T cell receptor beta chain originates from a study of low-dose radiotherapy and immunotherapy resistance in tumors. Study in general: Per fraction, Cohort 1 was given 0.5 Gy every 2 weeks, for a total of 6.5 Gy. It was 1 Gy per fraction every two weeks that Cohort 2 received, adding up to 13 Gy over 26 weeks.

Time point of the sample: after trial treatment. Treatment described: LDRT plus nivolumab, ipilimumab, low-dose cyclophosphamide and aspirin (RACIN trial). Eligible patients bore advanced solid tumors devoid of tumor-infiltrating lymphocytes. The CDR3 is 14 residues long. Per germline, CDR1 PRHDT and CDR2 FYEKMQ (reference sequence). V was pared by 0 bases and J by 7 bases, with 12 bases between. cDNA synthesis used a TRAV/TRBV-specific primer set for both chains. With a constant-region primer and a V-primer adapter, TCRs were subjected to roughly 18 PCR cycles of amplification. Following isolation, mRNA was amplified via in vitro transcription. TCRdb processed the reads anew with MiXCR; each CDR3 protein has one entry. The sample lists more than 90,000 distinct CDR3 sequences; about 20% were seen once. The sample holds many counts of this clonotype.

The TCR was taken from a male donor with prostate cancer. This chain uses TRBV13 with TRBJ1-1; D may be TRBD1 (5 bases). The sequencing here drew on PBMCs, taken after low-dose radiotherapy plus immunotherapy. The CDR3 bases are TGTGCCAGCAGCTTAGGGGGTGGTAGGGGTGAAGCTTTCTTT. It is translated as CASSLGGGRGEAFF.